The text below deals with one T cell receptor (beta chain). Just one base apart from a much larger clone, this may be a read error. The sample belongs to a study of tumor-infiltrating lymphocytes in oesophageal squamous cell carcinoma. The CDR3 loop spans 16 amino acids. CDR1 is SGHRS and CDR2 is YFSETQ in the germline V gene. A single record per CDR3 protein comes from TCRdb applying MiXCR to the PCR reads. Of about 14,000 distinct CDR3 sequences listed, 45% to 55% are singletons. Material for sequencing was blood. This TCR derives from a male donor with esophageal squamous cell carcinoma. The chain is built from TRBV5-1 and TRBJ2-2, with TRBD2 matching 9 bases. CDR3 in amino acids: CASSPTGTSRTGERFF. DNA for the CDR3: TGCGCCAGCAGCCCAACCGGGACTAGCAGGACCGGGGAGCGGTTTTTT. The whole variable domain, remainder taken from reference TRBV5-1 and TRBJ2-2, is KAGVTQTPRYLIKTRGQQVTLSCSPISGHRSVSWYQQTPGQGLQFLFEYFSETQRNKGNFPGRFSGRQFSNSRSEMNVSTLELGDSALYLCASSPTGTSRTGERFFGEGSRLTVL.